One and the same sample provided the 7 T cell receptor beta chains below, sequenced in a study of T-cell reconstitution after alpha-beta-depleted transplantation in children. Preparation of the TCRbeta library involved a method that used unique molecular identifiers. TCRdb re-analysed the PCR reads in MiXCR, keeping a single row per CDR3 protein. The sample holds hundreds of thousands of distinct CDR3 sequences, around 16% seen once. The sample in question was PBMCs from the stem cell graft donor, obtained from the stem cell graft. All receptors derive from a human donor who donated a stem cell graft to a child with acute lymphoblastic leukemia.

This clonotype came up a few times. The CDR3 reads CASSVAPAMGNTEAFF. The CDR3 nucleotides are TGTGCCAGCAGCGTAGCCCCCGCGATGGGGAACACTGAAGCTTTCTTT. This chain links TRBV9 with TRBJ1-1; the D is unclear. This CDR3 has 16 residues. Per germline, CDR1 SGDLS and CDR2 YYNGEE. Trimming stripped 0 bases from V and 1 base from J, with 13 bases between.

The chain recombines TRBV20-1 with TRBJ2-1; no clear D gene. Trimming removed 3 bases from V and 5 bases from J, with 11 bases in between. Per germline, CDR1 DFQATT and CDR2 SNEGSKA (reference sequence). This CDR3 has 13 amino acids. The CDR3 region is CSARSYLNNEQFF. CDR3 nucleotide sequence: TGCAGTGCTAGGTCATATCTGAACAATGAGCAGTTCTTC.

The V gene is TRBV5-7, the J gene TRBJ2-3, with D hard to call. TRBV5-7 is treated as an ORF (open reading frame) with a function not yet certain. Trimming removed 4 bases from V and 0 bases from J, with 18 bases in between. The CDR3 spans 17 residues. This CDR3 is CASSPGVLGRSTDTQYF. CDR3 coding DNA: TGTGCCAGCAGCCCTGGCGTTCTCGGCAGAAGCACAGATACGCAGTATTTT.

Only a few counts were recorded for this clonotype. The chain has TRBV20-1 and TRBJ2-7, with D tentatively TRBD1 or TRBD2 (5 bases each). V was cut by 0 bases and J by 2 bases, with 14 bases left in between. The length of the CDR3 is 15 residues. Germline CDR1 is DFQATT and CDR2 is SNEGSKA (reference sequence). The CDR3 sequence is CSARELGRGPYEQYF. As DNA, the CDR3 is TGCAGTGCTAGAGAATTAGGCCGGGGCCCCTACGAGCAGTACTTC.

This clonotype was recorded a few times. The chain uses TRBV15 and TRBJ2-6; D call uncertain. Germline CDR1 LNHNV, CDR2 YYDKDF (reference sequence). V dropped 5 bases and J dropped 0 bases, with 11 bases sitting between them. The CDR3 length is 16 residues. CDR3 sequence reads: CATSLMRSSGANVLTF. CDR3 in DNA: TGTGCCACCAGCTTAATGCGGAGCTCTGGGGCCAACGTCCTGACTTTC. Drawing the rest from reference TRBV15 and TRBJ2-6, the complete variable domain is DAMVIQNPRYQVTQFGKPVTLSCSQTLNHNVMYWYQQKSSQAPKLLFHYYDKDFNNEADTPDNFQSRRPNTSFCFLDIRSPGLGDTAMYLCATSLMRSSGANVLTFGAGSRLTVL.

The J gene is TRBJ2-7, the V gene TRBV3-1, with 9 bases lining up with TRBD1. Germline V gives CDR1 LGHDT, CDR2 YNNKEL (reference sequence). V trimming: 0 bases; J trimming: 2 bases; junction bases outside the gene matches: 17. The CDR3 runs to 20 residues. CDR3: CASSQEYKGTGIRVPYEQYF. CDR3 nucleotides: TGTGCCAGCAGCCAAGAATACAAAGGGACAGGGATTAGGGTCCCCTACGAGCAGTACTTC.

The table lists this clonotype with many counts. The gene calls are TRBV7-9 and TRBJ2-1, with a weak D call TRBD2 (7 bases). The V gene's germline CDR1 is SEHNR and CDR2 FQNEAQ (reference sequence). V lost 5 bases, J lost 9 bases, and 11 bases lay in between. CDR3 length equals 12 residues. The CDR3 DNA reads as TGTGCCAGCAGCCGAGGGGGGGGTGAGCAGTTCTTC. The encoded protein is CASSRGGGEQFF.